The 14 T cell receptor beta chains listed next were all sequenced from one sample in a study of blood T cell repertoires in COVID-19. Here immunoSEQ multiplex PCR was the method, and the copy in TCRdb shows in-frame clones only, minus some. Of approximately 130,000 clones listed, roughly four fifths were seen once; the top ten hold around 13%. The sample taken for sequencing was peripheral blood. Receptors were obtained from a human donor in a cohort sampled during active COVID-19.

The chain joins TRBV7-8 to TRBJ2-2; weak D call: TRBD1 (6 bases). CDR3 length: 16 amino acids. Germline lookup yields CDR1 SGHVS and CDR2 FQNEAQ. Trimming left V 5 bases short and J 1 base short, with 14 bases between. The CDR3 DNA is TGTGCCAGCAGCAACAACAGGGCCCTGAACACCGGGGAGCTGTTTTTT. It encodes CASSNNRALNTGELFF.

The chain links TRBV11-2 to TRBJ2-3, with D perhaps matching TRBD1 (6 bases). CDR1 and CDR2 from the germline V gene are SGHAT and FQNNGV. This CDR3 region has 15 residues. V lost 0 bases and J lost 2, with 9 bases in between. The CDR3 protein is CASSLDRGDTDTQYF. In DNA form, the CDR3 reads TGTGCCAGCAGCTTAGACAGGGGTGACACAGATACGCAGTATTTT. The entire variable domain, with the rest obtained from reference TRBV11-2 and TRBJ2-3, is as follows: EAGVAQSPRYKIIEKRQSVAFWCNPISGHATLYWYQQILGQGPKLLIQFQNNGVVDDSQLPKDRFSAERLKGVDSTLKIQPAKLEDSAVYLCASSLDRGDTDTQYFGPGTRLTVL.

The DNA for the CDR3 is TGTGCCAGCAGCTTAGGGGTACGAGGTTATGTAGCGGGGGACACAGATACGCAGTATTTT. Amino acid sequence: CASSLGVRGYVAGDTDTQYF. The V and J genes are TRBV7-6 and TRBJ2-3, with TRBD2 identical over 9 bases. V shed 1 base, J shed 2 bases, and the junction held 16 bases outside the gene matches. Germline CDR1 SGHVS, CDR2 FNYEAQ. The CDR3 contains 20 residues.

The J gene is TRBJ1-6, the V gene TRBV6-5; D uncertain. The V end was cut by 2 bases, the J end by 2 bases, with 7 bases between. The CDR3 has 15 amino acids. Germline CDR1 reads MNHEY; CDR2 reads SVGAGI. CDR3 DNA sequence: TGTGCCAGCAGTTACCGGGGTACCTATAATTCACCCCTCCACTTT. Protein sequence: CASSYRGTYNSPLHF.

This clone was observed once. J is TRBJ1-2 and V is TRBV18, with 10 bases aligning to TRBD1. Trimming at V came to 3 bases and at J to 7 bases, leaving 8 bases not matched to a gene. The germline CDR1 and CDR2 sequences are KGHSH and LQKENI. This CDR3 comprises 15 residues. The CDR3 loop is CASSPGTGAVGGYTF. The CDR3 region has the DNA TGTGCCAGCTCACCCGGGACAGGGGCGGTCGGTGGCTACACCTTC.

The sample holds one count of this clone. The chain links TRBV11-2 to TRBJ2-4; 8 nucleotides agree with TRBD1. CDR1 and CDR2 from the germline V gene are SGHAT and FQNNGV. The trim removed 3 bases at V and 0 bases at J, leaving 1 base unmatched. The CDR3 loop spans 15 amino acids. CDR3 residues: CASSFDRGAKNIQYF. The CDR3 DNA reads TGTGCCAGCAGCTTCGACAGGGGAGCCAAAAACATTCAGTACTTC. The variable domain in full, with the rest retrieved from reference TRBV11-2 and TRBJ2-4, is EAGVAQSPRYKIIEKRQSVAFWCNPISGHATLYWYQQILGQGPKLLIQFQNNGVVDDSQLPKDRFSAERLKGVDSTLKIQPAKLEDSAVYLCASSFDRGAKNIQYFGAGTRLSVL.

This sequence joins TRBV5-4 and TRBJ1-4, with D unclear. CDR1 and CDR2 from the germline V gene are SGHNT and YYREEE (reference sequence). V lost 1 base, J lost 4 bases, and 5 bases lay in between. CDR3 length: 13 residues. CDR3 amino acids: CASSLKSNEKLFF. The DNA of the CDR3 is TGTGCCAGCAGCTTGAAGAGTAATGAAAAACTGTTTTTT. The full variable domain, in which reference TRBV5-4 and TRBJ1-4 provide the parts outside the CDR3, is ETGVTQSPTHLIKTRGQQVTLRCSSQSGHNTVSWYQQALGQGPQFIFQYYREEENGRGNFPPRFSGLQFPNYSSELNVNALELDDSALYLCASSLKSNEKLFFGSGTQLSVL.

The gene calls are TRBV19 and TRBJ1-1; 9 bases match TRBD1. This CDR3 spans 16 amino acids. Losses at the gene ends were 3 bases for V and 1 base for J; bases not matched to a gene: 6. The germline V gene has CDR1 LNHDA and CDR2 SQIVND (reference sequence). CDR3 protein: CASSMGQGWENTEAFF. CDR3 in DNA: TGTGCCAGTAGTATGGGACAGGGATGGGAGAACACTGAAGCTTTCTTT.

This chain links TRBV18 with TRBJ1-4, with a weak D call TRBD1 (6 bases). The V end was cut by 0 bases, the J end by 7 bases, with 12 bases between. The germline V gene encodes CDR1 KGHSH and CDR2 LQKENI. This CDR3 is 15 amino acids long. The CDR3 is CASSPPGGLGEKLFF. Written as DNA, the CDR3 is TGTGCCAGCTCACCACCGGGGGGGCTTGGTGAAAAACTGTTTTTT.

This clone was seen once. Other nucleotide sequences in the sample specify the same CDR3. V and J are TRBV5-1 and TRBJ2-3; 7 bases line up with TRBD1. V was pared by 0 bases and J by 4 bases, with 2 bases of the junction left unmatched. This CDR3 is 14 amino acids long. The germline CDR1 and CDR2 sequences are SGHRS and YFSETQ. CDR3 loop: CASSLGQGADTQYF. The DNA for the CDR3 is TGCGCCAGCAGCTTGGGGCAGGGGGCAGATACGCAGTATTTT.

The chain has TRBV28 and TRBJ1-6; 7 bases are shared with TRBD1. The CDR3 consists of 15 residues. Germline V gene lookup returns CDR1 MDHEN and CDR2 SYDVKM. V lost 5 bases and J lost 12; bases outside the gene matches: 13. The CDR3: CASSPSTGALRPLHF. The CDR3 coding sequence is TGTGCCAGCAGTCCTTCAACAGGGGCGCTGAGACCCCTCCACTTT.

The CDR3 reads CASSLRLGGHTGELFF. The CDR3 coding sequence is TGCGCCAGCAGCTTGAGGCTCGGGGGTCACACCGGGGAGCTGTTTTTT. This rearrangement joins TRBV5-1 to TRBJ2-2; perhaps TRBD2 as D (6 bases). The CDR3 is 16 amino acids. Trimming removed 1 base from V and 3 bases from J, with 13 bases in between. Per the germline V gene, CDR1 is SGHRS and CDR2 is YFSETQ.

V gene TRBV4-2 combines with J gene TRBJ1-5; 8 bases align to TRBD1. V was pared by 0 bases and J by 3 bases, with 7 bases of the junction left unmatched. From germline, CDR1 is LGHNA and CDR2 YNFKEQ. This CDR3 contains 17 residues. CDR3 sequence: CASSQDMDRAVNQPQHF. In DNA, the CDR3 is TGTGCCAGCAGCCAAGACATGGACAGGGCAGTCAATCAGCCCCAGCATTTT.

The chain combines TRBV4-2 with TRBJ1-2, with D maybe TRBD1 (5 bases). Germline loops: CDR1 LGHNA, CDR2 YNFKEQ. Trimming cost V 0 bases and J 4 bases, with 15 bases left between them. The CDR3 is 16 amino acids. In nucleotides, the CDR3 is TGTGCCAGCAGCCAAGACTCCACAGGATCTGGCTATGGCTACACCTTC. Encoded protein: CASSQDSTGSGYGYTF.